Given below is one T cell receptor beta chain in context. The antigen remains unidentified. This entry is derived from a study of CD8+CD57+ T cells in acquired aplastic anemia. Looking at the study overall: Sorting CD4+ and CD8+ cells gave DNA averaging about 2.9 ug. The study's findings and limits: Simpson's diversity of CD8+ cells was not significantly different in patients compared with controls. The study identified roughly 29 CD8+ CDR3 sequences shared by patients and controls.

The length of the CDR3 is 15 residues. CDR1 DFQATT and CDR2 SNEGSKA come from the germline V gene (reference sequence). Trimming at V came to 0 bases and at J to 3 bases, leaving 7 bases not matched to a gene. CDR3 and TCR beta VDJ profiling relied on a genomic DNA template. One entry per CDR3 protein, called by TCRdb with MiXCR from the reads. Of tens of thousands of distinct CDR3 sequences in the sample, about half were seen once. The receptor's source is a human donor in good health, serving as a control. This chain links TRBV20-1 with TRBJ2-7, with TRBD2 matching over 8 bases. Sequencing was done on a sample of sorted CD4+, CD8+, or CD8+CD57+ T cells (not recorded which) from PBMCs. The CDR3 DNA is TGCAGTGCTAGAGATCAACGGGAGGGCCGCTACGAGCAGTACTTC. This encodes CSARDQREGRYEQYF.